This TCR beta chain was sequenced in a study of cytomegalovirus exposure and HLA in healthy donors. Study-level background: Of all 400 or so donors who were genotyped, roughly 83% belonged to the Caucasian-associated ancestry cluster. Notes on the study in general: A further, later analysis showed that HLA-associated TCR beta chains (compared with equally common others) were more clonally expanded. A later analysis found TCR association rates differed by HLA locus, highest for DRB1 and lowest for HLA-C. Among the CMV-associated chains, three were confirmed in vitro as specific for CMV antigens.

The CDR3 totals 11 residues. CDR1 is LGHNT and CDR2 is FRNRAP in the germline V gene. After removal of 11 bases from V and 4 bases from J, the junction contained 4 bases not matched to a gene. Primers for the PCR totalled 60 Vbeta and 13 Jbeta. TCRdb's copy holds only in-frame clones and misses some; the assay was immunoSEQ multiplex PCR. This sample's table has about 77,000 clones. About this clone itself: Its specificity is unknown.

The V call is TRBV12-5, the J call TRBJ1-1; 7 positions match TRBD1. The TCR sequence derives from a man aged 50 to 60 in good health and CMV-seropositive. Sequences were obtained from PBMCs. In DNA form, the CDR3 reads TGTGCTTTGGCAGGGGGCACTGAAGCTTTCTTT. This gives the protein CALAGGTEAFF.